This T cell receptor beta chain was captured by sequencing in a study of CD8+ T cells in alopecia areata. Turning to the study itself: The SALT score measured affected scalp surface percentage in treated patients. Study-wide results and limits: Scalp lesions, especially in alopecia totalis/universalis, had higher clonality than normal scalp. Scalp clonality, along with expanded CD8+ clones among the top 100, was significantly decreased by tofacitinib. It was observed that many expanded lesional clones persisted in scalp and blood during tofacitinib.

CDR1 is LNHDA, CDR2 SQIVND, per germline (reference sequence). V lost 7 bases and J lost 7; bases outside the gene matches: 10. The CDR3 has 14 amino acids. Isolated RNA was reverse transcribed into cDNA used as the sequencing template. Data came from immunoSEQ multiplex PCR; TCRdb stores just in-frame clones and leaves some out. The sample has some 220,000 clones; around 57% are singletons. This sample's treatment: oral pan-JAK inhibitor, 5-10 mg twice daily. This clone has a handful of counts. Its antigen is currently unknown. The chain carries TRBV19 and TRBJ1-5; the match to TRBD1 covers 7 bases. This clonotype was obtained from a human donor with alopecia areata. The sample was CD4+ T cells sorted from blood, taken at week 4, from a patient treated with tofacitinib. The CDR3: CASNSQGNLQPQHF. The CDR3, as DNA: TGTGCCAGTAATTCACAGGGGAATTTGCAGCCCCAGCATTTT.